These T cell receptor beta chains were read from a single sample in a study of blood T cell repertoires in COVID-19. Here immunoSEQ multiplex PCR was the method, and the copy in TCRdb shows in-frame clones only, minus some. The sample has under 150,000 clones; more than 75% are singletons. The sample was peripheral blood. All receptors derive from a human donor in a cohort sampled during active COVID-19. CDR3s include the opening cysteine and the closing phenylalanine or tryptophan. Each record gives: D gene, clone size, J gene, V gene, CDR3 protein, CDR3 DNA. The D gene is left open where the match is weak. Where a row states a size, it is once, few, many or the class of an expanded clone; other rows omit it.

d_gene: -
abundance: -
j_gene: TRBJ2-5
v_gene: TRBV29-1
CDR3aa: CSAADRSQETQYF
CDR3nt: TGCAGCGCCGCCGACAGGAGCCAAGAGACCCAGTACTTC

d_gene: -
abundance: -
j_gene: TRBJ2-1
v_gene: TRBV7-6
CDR3aa: CASSLRAVTYNEQFF
CDR3nt: TGTGCCAGCAGCTTACGTGCAGTTACCTACAATGAGCAGTTCTTC

d_gene: -
abundance: -
j_gene: TRBJ2-6
v_gene: TRBV5-4
CDR3aa: CASSFSSGANVLTF
CDR3nt: TGTGCCAGCAGCTTCTCTTCTGGGGCCAACGTCCTGACTTTC

d_gene: -
abundance: -
j_gene: TRBJ2-7
v_gene: TRBV2
CDR3aa: CASSDLRDEQYF
CDR3nt: TGTGCCAGCAGCGATCTCCGGGACGAGCAGTACTTC

d_gene: -
abundance: -
j_gene: TRBJ1-6
v_gene: TRBV18
CDR3aa: CASSPPNTANLHF
CDR3nt: TGTGCCAGCTCACCTCCCAACACAGCCAACCTCCACTTT

d_gene: TRBD1
abundance: -
j_gene: TRBJ2-3
v_gene: TRBV5-8
CDR3aa: CANGTGENTDTQYF
CDR3nt: TGTGCCAATGGGACAGGAGAAAACACAGATACGCAGTATTTT

d_gene: TRBD1
abundance: -
j_gene: TRBJ2-1
v_gene: TRBV10-3
CDR3aa: CAISDSAGDRGLNEQFF
CDR3nt: TGTGCCATCAGTGATTCAGCAGGGGACAGGGGTCTCAATGAGCAGTTCTTC

d_gene: TRBD1
abundance: -
j_gene: TRBJ1-4
v_gene: TRBV6-1
CDR3aa: CASSAHDRAYPGKLFF
CDR3nt: TGTGCCAGCAGTGCACACGACAGGGCATACCCAGGAAAACTGTTTTTT

d_gene: -
abundance: few
j_gene: TRBJ2-3
v_gene: TRBV28
CDR3aa: CASSHITGITDTQYF
CDR3nt: TGTGCCAGCAGTCATATAACAGGGATCACAGATACGCAGTATTTT

d_gene: -
abundance: -
j_gene: TRBJ2-5
v_gene: TRBV11-2
CDR3aa: CASSLERMETQYF
CDR3nt: TGTGCCAGCAGCTTAGAGAGGATGGAGACCCAGTACTTC

d_gene: TRBD2
abundance: -
j_gene: TRBJ2-3
v_gene: TRBV3-1/TRBV3-2
CDR3aa: CASSQGKLAGPTDTQYF
CDR3nt: TGTGCCAGCAGCCAAGGTAAACTAGCGGGGCCGACAGATACGCAGTATTTT

d_gene: TRBD2
abundance: -
j_gene: TRBJ2-7
v_gene: TRBV5-4
CDR3aa: CASSSPGGFEQYF
CDR3nt: TGTGCCAGCAGCTCCCCGGGGGGGTTCGAGCAGTACTTC

d_gene: -
abundance: -
j_gene: TRBJ1-5
v_gene: TRBV6-1
CDR3aa: CASSEAGGYQPQHF
CDR3nt: TGTGCCAGCAGTGAAGCGGGGGGTTATCAGCCCCAGCATTTT

d_gene: -
abundance: -
j_gene: TRBJ2-5
v_gene: TRBV6-5
CDR3aa: CASRRGLGQQETQYF
CDR3nt: TGTGCCAGTCGGAGGGGCCTGGGTCAGCAAGAGACCCAGTACTTC

d_gene: TRBD1
abundance: -
j_gene: TRBJ1-2
v_gene: TRBV12-3/TRBV12-4
CDR3aa: CASSRTGAHGYTF
CDR3nt: TGTGCCAGCAGTCGTACAGGGGCGCATGGCTACACCTTC

d_gene: TRBD1
abundance: -
j_gene: TRBJ1-5
v_gene: TRBV6-5
CDR3aa: CASSSDRGQPQHF
CDR3nt: TGTGCCAGCAGTTCCGACAGGGGTCAGCCCCAGCATTTT

d_gene: -
abundance: -
j_gene: TRBJ1-1
v_gene: TRBV14
CDR3aa: CASRKDGGGTEAFF
CDR3nt: TGTGCCAGCAGAAAAGACGGGGGAGGGACTGAAGCTTTCTTT

d_gene: TRBD1
abundance: once
j_gene: TRBJ2-7
v_gene: TRBV28
CDR3aa: CASNSGGFPEQYF
CDR3nt: TGTGCCAGCAATTCAGGGGGATTCCCCGAGCAGTACTTC

d_gene: -
abundance: -
j_gene: TRBJ2-7
v_gene: TRBV7-2
CDR3aa: CASSLGTTYEQYF
CDR3nt: TGTGCCAGCAGCCTCGGGACAACCTACGAGCAGTACTTC

d_gene: TRBD1
abundance: -
j_gene: TRBJ2-7
v_gene: TRBV7-9
CDR3aa: CASSFSGQGYEQYF
CDR3nt: TGTGCCAGCAGCTTCTCGGGACAGGGCTACGAGCAGTACTTC

d_gene: TRBD1
abundance: -
j_gene: TRBJ2-1
v_gene: TRBV4-1
CDR3aa: CASSQSRLLTGTDEQFF
CDR3nt: TGCGCCAGCAGCCAGTCCCGCCTCTTGACAGGGACCGATGAGCAGTTCTTC

d_gene: -
abundance: -
j_gene: TRBJ2-1
v_gene: TRBV12-2
CDR3aa: CASRLGRGSCAGGFNEQFF
CDR3nt: TGTGCAAGTCGCTTAGGGAGGGGCTCGTGTGCGGGAGGTTTTAATGAGCAGTTCTTC

d_gene: TRBD1
abundance: -
j_gene: TRBJ1-5
v_gene: TRBV7-8
CDR3aa: CASSLGDSSWQPQHF
CDR3nt: TGTGCCAGCAGCCTAGGGGACAGTTCTTGGCAGCCCCAGCATTTT

d_gene: -
abundance: -
j_gene: TRBJ2-1
v_gene: TRBV11-2
CDR3aa: CASSYAPSYNEQFF
CDR3nt: TGTGCCAGCAGCTATGCGCCTTCCTACAATGAGCAGTTCTTC

d_gene: TRBD2
abundance: -
j_gene: TRBJ2-3
v_gene: TRBV24-1
CDR3aa: CATSDRTSGSTDTQYF
CDR3nt: TGTGCCACCAGTGATCGGACTAGCGGGAGCACAGATACGCAGTATTTT

d_gene: TRBD1
abundance: -
j_gene: TRBJ1-2
v_gene: TRBV6-6
CDR3aa: CASSGQGSGYTF
CDR3nt: TGTGCCAGCAGTGGACAGGGTAGTGGCTACACCTTC

d_gene: -
abundance: -
j_gene: TRBJ2-3
v_gene: TRBV10-3
CDR3aa: CAISPRGASTDTQYF
CDR3nt: TGTGCCATCAGTCCACGGGGGGCGAGCACAGATACGCAGTATTTT

d_gene: TRBD2
abundance: -
j_gene: TRBJ2-3
v_gene: TRBV11-2
CDR3aa: CASSYRHQRGGRNTDTQYF
CDR3nt: TGTGCCAGCAGCTACCGCCACCAGCGGGGGGGCCGGAACACAGATACGCAGTATTTT

d_gene: TRBD2
abundance: -
j_gene: TRBJ2-7
v_gene: TRBV28
CDR3aa: CAGPVAGGIYEQYF
CDR3nt: TGTGCCGGGCCGGTAGCGGGAGGAATCTACGAGCAGTACTTC

d_gene: -
abundance: once
j_gene: TRBJ1-1
v_gene: TRBV6-5
CDR3aa: CATLGGNTEAFF
CDR3nt: TGTGCCACCCTAGGGGGGAACACTGAAGCTTTCTTT

d_gene: -
abundance: once
j_gene: TRBJ2-7
v_gene: TRBV19
CDR3aa: CASSIGTGPPYEQYF
CDR3nt: TGTGCCAGTAGTATAGGTACAGGGCCTCCCTACGAGCAGTACTTC

d_gene: TRBD1
abundance: -
j_gene: TRBJ2-3
v_gene: TRBV28
CDR3aa: CASSYPTGVSTDTQYF
CDR3nt: TGTGCCAGCAGTTACCCCACAGGGGTTAGCACAGATACGCAGTATTTT

d_gene: -
abundance: -
j_gene: TRBJ2-4
v_gene: TRBV3-1/TRBV3-2
CDR3aa: CASSSSTENIQYF
CDR3nt: TGTGCCAGCAGCAGCAGCACAGAAAACATTCAGTACTTC

d_gene: TRBD2
abundance: -
j_gene: TRBJ2-5
v_gene: TRBV19
CDR3aa: CASSTSGSSGTQYF
CDR3nt: TGTGCCAGTAGCACTAGCGGGAGCTCAGGGACCCAGTACTTC

d_gene: -
abundance: -
j_gene: TRBJ2-2
v_gene: TRBV5-1
CDR3aa: CASRRMGGGELFF
CDR3nt: TGCGCCAGCAGAAGGATGGGGGGCGGGGAGCTGTTTTTT

d_gene: -
abundance: few
j_gene: TRBJ2-7
v_gene: TRBV13
CDR3aa: CASSLVRTREQYF
CDR3nt: TGTGCCAGCAGCTTAGTGCGCACGCGGGAGCAGTACTTC

d_gene: TRBD2
abundance: once
j_gene: TRBJ2-7
v_gene: TRBV4-1
CDR3aa: CASRGIGTSGTHEQYF
CDR3nt: TGCGCCAGCAGGGGAATCGGGACTAGCGGGACTCACGAGCAGTACTTC

d_gene: TRBD2
abundance: -
j_gene: TRBJ2-1
v_gene: TRBV7-9
CDR3aa: CASSSYSGRAGSYNEQFF
CDR3nt: TGTGCCAGCAGCTCATATAGCGGGAGGGCCGGCTCCTACAATGAGCAGTTCTTC

d_gene: -
abundance: -
j_gene: TRBJ1-5
v_gene: TRBV2
CDR3aa: CASSEGVPRGNQPQHF
CDR3nt: TGTGCCAGCAGTGAAGGGGTCCCGAGGGGCAATCAGCCCCAGCATTTT

d_gene: TRBD2
abundance: -
j_gene: TRBJ2-3
v_gene: TRBV7-8
CDR3aa: CASSPWGTAGVTDTQYF
CDR3nt: TGTGCCAGCAGCCCGTGGGGTACAGCGGGGGTTACAGATACGCAGTATTTT

d_gene: -
abundance: once
j_gene: TRBJ1-5
v_gene: TRBV7-5
CDR3aa: CARSLGGEPHQPQHF
CDR3nt: TGTGCCAGAAGCTTAGGGGGGGAGCCCCATCAGCCCCAGCATTTT